Each of the 18 T cell receptor beta chains below was sequenced from the same sample in a study of T cell repertoires in cytomegalovirus infection. One entry per CDR3 protein, called by TCRdb with MiXCR from the reads. The repertoire holds about 240,000 distinct CDR3 sequences, with about 5.9% as singletons. The sequencing input was PBMCs. All receptors derive from a human donor in good health (CMV status not recorded). Some clones in this sample may be carry-over from other donors' samples.

This clonotype was observed at least ten times. The rearrangement uses TRBV29-1 and TRBJ2-3; D ambiguous. Trimming shortened V by 3 bases and J by 0 bases, and 7 bases separated the two germline ends. CDR1 and CDR2 from the germline V gene are SQVTM and ANQGSEA. The CDR3 covers 13 residues. The CDR3 region has the DNA TGCAGCGTTGACAGCCCTAGCACAGATACGCAGTATTTT. Amino acids: CSVDSPSTDTQYF.

This clonotype was detected ten times or more. V usage is TRBV20-1 and J usage is TRBJ2-5; 8 nucleotides match TRBD2. J gave up 7 bases and V 0 bases, and 10 bases lay outside the gene matches. In germline, CDR1 is DFQATT, CDR2 SNEGSKA (reference sequence). The CDR3 is 15 amino acids. The CDR3 is CSARDSGTSSGTQYF. CDR3 coding DNA: TGCAGTGCTAGAGACTCCGGGACTAGTTCCGGGACCCAGTACTTC.

This clonotype was seen ten or more times. This chain connects TRBV6-1 to TRBJ2-1, with TRBD1 matching 7 bases. The CDR3 length is 14 residues. V trimming: 0 bases; J trimming: 4 bases; junction bases outside the gene matches: 0. Germline CDR1 and CDR2: MNHNS and SASEGT. As DNA, the CDR3 is TGTGCCAGCAGTGAAGCGGACAGGTACAATGAGCAGTTCTTC. Amino acid sequence: CASSEADRYNEQFF.

Concerning this clonotype: With a much larger clone just one base away, this may be a read error. This chain joins TRBV2 and TRBJ1-1; a weak D match, TRBD1 (5 bases). The ends were cut back, 6 bases at V and 3 bases at J, with 14 bases in the middle. CDR1 SNHLY and CDR2 FYNNEI come from the germline V gene. The CDR3 loop spans 14 amino acids. Here the CDR3 DNA reads TGTGCCAGCAGCCCGGACTGGGGGGACACTGAAGCTTTCTTT. It yields the protein CASSPDWGDTEAFF.

The V gene is TRBV30, the J gene TRBJ1-4, with D uncertain. The CDR3 spans 13 residues. Germline V gene data show CDR1 as GTSNPN and CDR2 as SVGIG (reference sequence). Trimming took off 5 bases at V and 6 bases at J, with 13 bases between the two ends. The CDR3 nucleotides are TGTGCCTGGGCAACATACTGGGATGAAAAACTGTTTTTT. This codes for CAWATYWDEKLFF.

Many counts were recorded for this clonotype. The chain employs TRBV7-6 and TRBJ1-5, with 9 bases matching TRBD1. V lost 3 bases, J lost 2 bases, and 8 bases stayed unmatched. The germline CDR1 and CDR2 sequences are SGHVS and FNYEAQ. CDR3 length equals 17 residues. Written as DNA, the CDR3 is TGTGCCAGCAGCTTGGGGGCGGGACAGGGAGGCAATCAGCCCCAGCATTTT. It translates to CASSLGAGQGGNQPQHF. Supplemented by reference TRBV7-6 and TRBJ1-5, the full variable domain reads GAGVSQSPRYKVTKRGQDVALRCDPISGHVSLYWYRQALGQGPEFLTYFNYEAQQDKSGLPNDRFSAERPEGSISTLTIQRTEQRDSAMYRCASSLGAGQGGNQPQHFGDGTRLSIL.

This clonotype showed up many times. The chain carries TRBV19 and TRBJ1-4, with 8 bases identical to TRBD1. There are 14 residues in the CDR3. V dropped 5 bases and J dropped 7; count of bases not matched to a gene: 6. CDR1 and CDR2 (germline): LNHDA, SQIVND (reference sequence). CDR3 nucleotide sequence: TGTGCCAGTAGTTTGACGGGACAGGCTGAAAAACTGTTTTTT. It yields the protein CASSLTGQAEKLFF.

This clonotype has at least ten counts. This chain joins TRBV11-2 and TRBJ1-6; D not resolved. The CDR3 extends over 14 amino acids. Germline CDR1 reads SGHAT; CDR2 reads FQNNGV. The V gene lost 4 bases and the J gene lost 14 bases, with 18 bases spanning the gap. CDR3 protein: CASSSLGPRLALHF. CDR3 DNA sequence: TGTGCCAGCAGCTCACTTGGGCCGCGTCTGGCCCTCCACTTT.

The gene calls are TRBV7-8 and TRBJ2-2, with TRBD1 identical over 10 bases. Per germline, CDR1 SGHVS and CDR2 FQNEAQ. Trimming took 5 bases from V and 8 from J; bases not matched to a gene: 8. The CDR3 totals 15 residues. Here the CDR3 DNA reads TGTGCCAGCAGCGGACGACAGGGGGCAGCTGGGGAGCTGTTTTTT. This encodes CASSGRQGAAGELFF. The full variable domain, its missing parts supplied by reference TRBV7-8 and TRBJ2-2, is GAGVSQSPRYKVAKRGQDVALRCDPISGHVSLFWYQQALGQGPEFLTYFQNEAQLDKSGLPSDRFFAERPEGSVSTLKIQRTQQEDSAVYLCASSGRQGAAGELFFGEGSRLTVL.

In this sample, this clonotype turned up many times. The V call is TRBV28, the J call TRBJ2-3, with a possible D match to TRBD2 (5 bases). V shed 0 bases and J shed 4 bases, with 11 bases lying between them. The CDR3 is made up of 15 amino acids. Germline CDR1 is MDHEN and CDR2 is SYDVKM. The CDR3, as DNA: TGTGCCAGCAGTTTATGGGTGGAGGATGCAGATACGCAGTATTTT. Translating it yields CASSLWVEDADTQYF.

This clonotype occurred many times. V and J are TRBV5-1 and TRBJ2-3, with 9 bases that match TRBD1. CDR1 and CDR2 (germline): SGHRS, YFSETQ. CDR3 length: 16 residues. Trimming removed 7 bases from V and 7 bases from J; junction bases left unmatched: 16. The CDR3, as DNA: TGCGCCAGCGACCCTTCCGGGACAGGGAAATTGAATACGCAGTATTTT. This codes for CASDPSGTGKLNTQYF.

This clonotype was found many times. The chain uses TRBV5-5 and TRBJ1-1; 10 nucleotides agree with TRBD1. V lost 4 bases and J lost 1; bases outside the gene matches: 10. This CDR3 comprises 17 residues. Germline V gene lookup returns CDR1 SGHKS and CDR2 YYEKEE (reference sequence). For the CDR3, the DNA is TGTGCCAGCAGCCCGACCGGGACAGGGGCCTGGAACACTGAAGCTTTCTTT. The encoded protein is CASSPTGTGAWNTEAFF.

The sample holds many counts of this clonotype. The chain has TRBV12-3 or TRBV12-4 and TRBJ2-3; 8 nucleotides line up with TRBD2. There are 15 residues in the CDR3. Unmatched junction bases numbered 7, after V lost 7 bases and J lost 1 base. CDR3 in DNA: TGTGCCAGCAACCTAAGCGGGGGCCGCACAGATACGCAGTATTTT. This translates into CASNLSGGRTDTQYF.

This chain joins TRBV29-1 and TRBJ2-4; D is possibly TRBD1 (6 bases). The CDR3 consists of 15 residues. The germline V gene encodes CDR1 SQVTM and CDR2 ANQGSEA. V lost 7 bases and J 0 bases, leaving 16 bases between the germline ends. For the CDR3, the DNA is TGCAGCGCCAAGGACAGTTCCTTAGCCAAAAACATTCAGTACTTC. Amino acid sequence: CSAKDSSLAKNIQYF. Using reference TRBV29-1 and TRBJ2-4 for the parts outside the CDR3, the full variable domain is SAVISQKPSRDICQRGTSLTIQCQVDSQVTMMFWYRQQPGQSLTLIATANQGSEATYESGFVIDKFPISRPNLTFSTLTVSNMSPEDSSIYLCSAKDSSLAKNIQYFGAGTRLSVL.

This clonotype was found many times. The V call is TRBV5-1, the J call TRBJ2-3; unclear D gene. The CDR3 is made up of 15 amino acids. Germline V lookup: CDR1 SGHRS, CDR2 YFSETQ. Between the trimmed V and J ends, which lost 1 base and 1 base, there was a span of 10 bases. The CDR3 loop reads CASSLSTPRTDTQYF. Here the CDR3 DNA reads TGCGCCAGCAGCTTGTCCACACCTCGCACAGATACGCAGTATTTT.

This clonotype was counted many times. The rearrangement joins TRBV6-5 to TRBJ2-1; TRBD2 might be the D (6 bases). This CDR3 is 17 amino acids long. The germline V and J ends were trimmed by 2 bases and 7 bases, with 21 bases remaining between them. Germline CDR1 and CDR2: MNHEY and SVGAGI. CDR3 nucleotide sequence: TGTGCCAGCAGTTACCACTCCTCAGGTTCCCGGGGGAATGAGCAGTTCTTC. It specifies CASSYHSSGSRGNEQFF.

The table lists this clonotype with a few counts. The chain joins TRBV3-1 to TRBJ1-6, with TRBD1 matching over 10 bases. CDR1 and CDR2 from the germline V gene are LGHDT and YNNKEL (reference sequence). The CDR3 has 17 amino acids. The V segment lost 2 bases and the J segment 9 bases; nucleotides outside the gene matches: 10. CDR3 nucleotides: TGTGCCAGCAGCCAATTCCCACCGGGACAGGGGATTTCACCCCTCCACTTT. Its translation is CASSQFPPGQGISPLHF.

In its sample, this clonotype was seen many times. V is TRBV3-1 and J is TRBJ2-1; 9 nucleotides agree with TRBD2. Looked up from germline, CDR1 is LGHDT and CDR2 is YNNKEL (reference sequence). CDR3 length equals 14 residues. With V trimmed by 4 bases and J by 10 bases, 8 bases remained unmatched. CDR3 coding DNA: TGTGCCAGCAGCCCCGGCGGGGGGGCGCGGGAGCAGTTCTTC. Its protein product is CASSPGGGAREQFF.